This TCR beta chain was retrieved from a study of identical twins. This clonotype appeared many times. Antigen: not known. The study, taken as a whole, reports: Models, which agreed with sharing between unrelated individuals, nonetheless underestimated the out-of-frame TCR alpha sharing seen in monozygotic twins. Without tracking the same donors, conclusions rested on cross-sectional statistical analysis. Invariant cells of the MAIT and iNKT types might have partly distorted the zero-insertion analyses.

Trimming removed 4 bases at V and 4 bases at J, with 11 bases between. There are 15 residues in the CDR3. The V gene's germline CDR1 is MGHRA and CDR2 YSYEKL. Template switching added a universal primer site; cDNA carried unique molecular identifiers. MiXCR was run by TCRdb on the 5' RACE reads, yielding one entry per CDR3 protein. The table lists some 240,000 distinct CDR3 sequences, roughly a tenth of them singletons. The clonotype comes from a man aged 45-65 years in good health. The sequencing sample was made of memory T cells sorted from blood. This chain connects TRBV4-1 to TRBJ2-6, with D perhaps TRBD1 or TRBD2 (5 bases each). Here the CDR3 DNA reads TGCGCCAGCAGCCCTGAGGGGTACGGGGCCAACGTCCTGACTTTC. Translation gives CASSPEGYGANVLTF.